In its sample, the clone carrying this T cell receptor (beta chain) was seen once. The antigen remains unidentified. Only in-frame clones appear in the TCRdb table, and some are missing; sequencing was by immunoSEQ multiplex PCR. Of roughly 2,500,000 clones listed, 80% to 95% are singletons. The ends lost 4 bases at V and 5 bases at J; junction bases unmatched: 4. Per germline, CDR1 SNHLY and CDR2 FYNNEI. This CDR3 region has 14 residues. The sample belongs to a study of shared clonotypes between healthy human individuals. Study findings and constraints: As a rule, naive subsets had a larger estimated richness than memory subsets. Sorted-subset sequencing was shown by rarefaction to be incomplete despite large depth. Non-shared clonotypes were found to have lower generation probabilities than the clonotypes that were shared by all four of the sorted-subset donors. Some naive CD4 clonotypes, around 5%, turned up in common across a handful of donors.

The source of this sequence is a man younger than 30 in good health. Some clones in this sample may be carry-over from other donors' samples. The rearrangement links TRBV2 to TRBJ1-1, with 10 bases lining up with TRBD1. The sequenced material came from naive CD4+ T cells from PBMCs. The subset denotes: CD45RA+ positively selected. CDR3 nucleotides: TGTGCCAGCAGTGGACAGGGGGCTTGGACTGAAGCTTTCTTT. Translation: CASSGQGAWTEAFF.